What follows describes a single T cell receptor beta chain. The sample originates from a study of blood T cells in healthy people across ages. Study overall: The template switching approach captured approximately one barcoded beta molecule for every two T cells.

V gave up 5 bases and J gave up 1 base, with 14 bases separating them. The CDR3 sequence is 15 residues long. Germline values: CDR1 SEHNR, CDR2 FQNEAQ (reference sequence). Using a J-beta primer mix together with a sample-barcoded 5' primer, a second PCR was run for roughly 6 to 11 cycles. Every single cDNA molecule received a tag from a template-switch adaptor with 12 random nucleotides. Each CDR3 protein gets one entry after TCRdb re-called the 5' RACE reads with MiXCR. This sample has 1.8 million or so distinct CDR3 sequences, with around 42% found just once. Sequencing input: blood. The source of this sequence is a human donor in good health. The chain links TRBV7-9 to TRBJ1-1; D remains unclear. CDR3 nucleotide sequence: TGTGCCAGCAGCCTCCGCCCTCACGCGAACACTGAAGCTTTCTTT. Protein: CASSLRPHANTEAFF.